What follows is one T cell receptor beta chain and its context. The data were taken from a study of T cell changes during pregnancy in multiple sclerosis. Data came from immunoSEQ multiplex PCR; TCRdb stores just in-frame clones and leaves some out. The data contain about 73,000 clones, 75% to 90% of them singletons. This CDR3 is 16 amino acids long. Germline CDR1 LNHDA, CDR2 SQIVND (reference sequence). V was shortened by 8 bases and J by 0 bases, with 17 bases between the two germline ends. The source of this sequence is a female donor in good health, enrolled as a control in a pregnancy study. The sample was peripheral blood, taken after pregnancy. The gene calls are TRBV19 and TRBJ1-3, with no clear D. CDR3 protein: CASGEGRTYSGNTIYF. As DNA, the CDR3 is TGTGCCAGTGGAGAAGGCAGAACTTACTCTGGAAACACCATATATTTT.